This is a list of T cell receptor beta chains from one sample in a study of blood T cell repertoires in COVID-19. Assay used: immunoSEQ multiplex PCR; TCRdb lists only in-frame clones, some missing. Among about 350,000 clones listed, 88% were seen once. The sample taken for sequencing was PBMCs or T cells enriched from blood (not recorded which). Receptor source: a woman between 25 and 40 years old who had been exposed to COVID-19. CDR3s include the opening cysteine and the closing phenylalanine or tryptophan. The D gene is left open where the match is weak. Clone size is shown for a subset of rows, as once, few, many or a class of expanded clone.

j_gene | d_gene | abundance | v_gene | CDR3nt | CDR3aa
TRBJ2-6 | TRBD1 | once | TRBV2 | TGTGCCAGCAGTGAAGAGGCGGAGGCAGGGGGATTTGGGGCCAACGTCCTGACTTTC | CASSEEAEAGGFGANVLTF
TRBJ1-2 | NA | NA | TRBV5-6 | TGTGCCAGCAGCTATGGACAGCCATATGGCTACACCTTC | CASSYGQPYGYTF
TRBJ2-1 | NA | NA | TRBV7-8 | TGTGCCAGCAGCCCCCGATCCCGAGGGTCCTACAATGAGCAGTTCTTC | CASSPRSRGSYNEQFF
TRBJ1-1 | NA | NA | TRBV28 | TGTGCCAGCAGCTCCTTAATGGGGCAGTTGAACACTGAAGCTTTCTTT | CASSSLMGQLNTEAFF
TRBJ2-6 | TRBD1 | NA | TRBV9 | TGTGCCAGCAGCGTAGTCCCGACAGGGGTTCTTGGGGCCAACGTCCTGACTTTC | CASSVVPTGVLGANVLTF
TRBJ1-6 | TRBD1 | NA | TRBV7-2 | TGTGCCAGCAGCTGGACAGGGGGCGACTCACCCCTCCACTTT | CASSWTGGDSPLHF
TRBJ1-1 | NA | NA | TRBV28 | TGTGCCAGCACGATGGGGGGGCTGGTAAACACTGAAGCTTTCTTT | CASTMGGLVNTEAFF
TRBJ2-3 | TRBD1 | once | TRBV4-1 | TGCGCCAGCAGCCAAGAGGACAGGGGAGTCGCAGATACGCAGTATTTT | CASSQEDRGVADTQYF
TRBJ1-2 | NA | NA | TRBV7-9 | TGTGCCAGCAGCTTAGTACAAGGGAGCTATGGCTACACCTTC | CASSLVQGSYGYTF
TRBJ1-4 | TRBD1 | once | TRBV27 | TGTGCCAGCAGTCCTAGGACAGGTGAAAAACTGTTTTTT | CASSPRTGEKLFF
TRBJ2-3 | NA | NA | TRBV7-9 | TGTGCCAGCAGCCCCGTGCCCACCGGTACGCAGTATTTT | CASSPVPTGTQYF
TRBJ1-2 | TRBD1 | NA | TRBV2 | TGTGCCAGCAGTCAAGGACAGGGGAGCTATGGCTACACCTTC | CASSQGQGSYGYTF
TRBJ1-5 | TRBD1 | NA | TRBV12-3/TRBV12-4 | TGTGCCAGCAGCTTCGACAGGGGCCCGGGGCATTTT | CASSFDRGPGHF
TRBJ2-1 | NA | NA | TRBV7-3 | TGTGCCAGCAGCCCCTTCAGCGACAATGAGCAGTTCTTC | CASSPFSDNEQFF
TRBJ1-5 | TRBD1 | NA | TRBV7-8 | TGTGCCAGCAGCTTAGGACAGGGGACCAATCAGCCCCAGCATTTT | CASSLGQGTNQPQHF
TRBJ2-6 | NA | once | TRBV24-1 | TGTGCCACCAGCACAGGAGAGACGAGCTCTGGGGCCAACGTCCTGACTTTC | CATSTGETSSGANVLTF
TRBJ1-1 | TRBD1 | once | TRBV7-3 | TGTGCCAGCAGCTTAAAACAGGGGGCGTCAGGCACTGAAGCTTTCTTT | CASSLKQGASGTEAFF
TRBJ2-1 | NA | few | TRBV2 | TGTGCCAGCAGTGAATTCGGGAGCGTCCTGAATGAGCAGTTCTTC | CASSEFGSVLNEQFF
TRBJ1-4 | NA | NA | TRBV5-1 | TGCGCCAGCAGCTTGGCGGGTGAAAAACTGTTTTTT | CASSLAGEKLFF
TRBJ2-1 | TRBD2 | NA | TRBV7-3 | TGTGCCAGCAGCCCAACCGGGACTAGCGAGCAGTTCTTC | CASSPTGTSEQFF
TRBJ1-4 | NA | NA | TRBV19 | TGTGCCAGTAGTCAGCGGGTAGGGGAAAAACTGTTTTTT | CASSQRVGEKLFF
TRBJ1-2 | TRBD1 | NA | TRBV7-9 | TGTGCCAGCAAATCAGGGGGCGAGGGCTACACCTTC | CASKSGGEGYTF
TRBJ2-1 | TRBD2 | NA | TRBV5-4 | TGTGCCAGCAGCTTAAGCGGGATCGACGGCAATGAGCAGTTCTTC | CASSLSGIDGNEQFF
TRBJ2-1 | TRBD2 | once | TRBV30 | TGTGCCTGTATAGCGGGAGAATTGTATGAGCAGTTCTTC | CACIAGELYEQFF
TRBJ1-3 | NA | once | TRBV12-5 | TGTGCTAGTGGTTTGGCGACACAGAGCTCTGGAAACACCATATATTTT | CASGLATQSSGNTIYF
TRBJ1-1 | NA | NA | TRBV5-1 | TGCGCCAGCAGCTTGGGCCTGACAGTCCAAGAAGCTTTCTTT | CASSLGLTVQEAFF
TRBJ2-6 | NA | NA | TRBV18 | TGTGCCAGCTCACCACGCCGCGACTCTGGGGCCAACGTCCTGACTTTC | CASSPRRDSGANVLTF
TRBJ2-7 | TRBD1 | NA | TRBV2 | TGTGCCAGCAGTGGAGGTGGGACAGGGTCCTACGAGCAGTACTTC | CASSGGGTGSYEQYF
TRBJ2-1 | TRBD1 | NA | TRBV5-1 | TGCGCCAGCAGCTTGCCCGGGACAGGGGTCCGTGGTGAGCAGTTCTTC | CASSLPGTGVRGEQFF
TRBJ2-1 | TRBD2 | NA | TRBV27 | TGTGCCAGCAGTCCGACTAGCGCAAGGATTTACAATGAGCAGTTCTTC | CASSPTSARIYNEQFF
TRBJ1-5 | NA | NA | TRBV7-2 | TGTGCCAGCAGCTTCTCCGGGACACAAAATCAGCCCCAGCATTTT | CASSFSGTQNQPQHF
TRBJ1-6 | NA | NA | TRBV9 | TGTGCCAGCAGCGTGGGCAATTCACCCCTCCACTTT | CASSVGNSPLHF
TRBJ2-5 | NA | NA | TRBV28 | TGTGCCAGCAGACCGGGACTCCCAGGGGAGACCCAGTACTTC | CASRPGLPGETQYF
TRBJ2-5 | TRBD1 | NA | TRBV7-2 | TGTGCCAGCAGCCGCGACAGGGGCTGGGAGACCCAGTACTTC | CASSRDRGWETQYF
TRBJ2-5 | NA | NA | TRBV11-2 | TGTGCCAGCACCGAAATCGGAGGGGTCCAAGAGACCCAGTACTTC | CASTEIGGVQETQYF
TRBJ1-6 | NA | NA | TRBV9 | TGTGCCAGCAGCGCCGACTGGAAAGCGGATAATTCACCCCTCCACTTT | CASSADWKADNSPLHF
TRBJ1-1 | NA | NA | TRBV12-3/TRBV12-4 | TGTGCCAGCAGTTTGGGCTCCACATCGGCTTTCTTT | CASSLGSTSAFF
TRBJ2-1 | TRBD2 | once | TRBV5-1 | TGCGCCACCTCCACTAGCGGGGCAAACAATGAGCAGTTCTTC | CATSTSGANNEQFF
TRBJ2-2 | NA | NA | TRBV12-5 | TGTGCTAGTGGTTTGGTAGGGCAGGGCGTAGCCGGGGAGCTGTTTTTT | CASGLVGQGVAGELFF
TRBJ2-3 | TRBD2 | once | TRBV7-2 | TGTGCCAGCCTAATACTAGCGGGAACAGATACGCAGTATTTT | CASLILAGTDTQYF
TRBJ1-2 | NA | NA | TRBV4-2 | TGTGCCAGCAGCCAAGCCGGGCAGGGGTTGAACTATGGCTACACCTTC | CASSQAGQGLNYGYTF
TRBJ2-7 | NA | NA | TRBV19 | TGTGCCAGCGCCGACCCCTGGAGGGCCTACGAGCAGTACTTC | CASADPWRAYEQYF
TRBJ1-1 | NA | NA | TRBV10-3 | TGTGCCATCAGTGGACGGACGGGAGGCGACACTGAAGCTTTCTTT | CAISGRTGGDTEAFF
TRBJ2-1 | TRBD2 | NA | TRBV7-2 | TGTGCCAGCAGCTTAGGAGAGGGGACTAGCCGCAAACGTGAGCAGTTCTTC | CASSLGEGTSRKREQFF
TRBJ2-3 | NA | NA | TRBV14 | TGTGCCAGCAGCCCCTCCGCGGAGCTTATGTTTACGGATACGCAGTATTTT | CASSPSAELMFTDTQYF
TRBJ2-2 | TRBD2 | NA | TRBV11-2 | TGTGCCAGCAGCGAAACTAGCGGGAGTTTTACCGGGGAGCTGTTTTTT | CASSETSGSFTGELFF
TRBJ2-3 | NA | NA | TRBV19 | TGTGCCAGTAGTCCCTTGGCCGGGGGAGGCACAGATACGCAGTATTTT | CASSPLAGGGTDTQYF
TRBJ1-4 | NA | NA | TRBV12-3/TRBV12-4 | TGTGCCAGCAGTTCGCCGACACTGCTGCGCTCTTTT | CASSSPTLLRSF
TRBJ2-7 | NA | NA | TRBV2 | TGTGCCAGCGGGAGGCCCTACGGCGAGCAGTACTTC | CASGRPYGEQYF
TRBJ2-2 | NA | NA | TRBV9 | TGTGCCAGCAGCGGCCACAGGAACACCGGGGAGCTGTTTTTT | CASSGHRNTGELFF
TRBJ1-2 | NA | NA | TRBV9 | TGTGCCAGCAGCGTCAGTGGGGCTCCCCCCCACTATGGCTACACCTTC | CASSVSGAPPHYGYTF
TRBJ2-7 | NA | NA | TRBV27 | TGTGCCAGCAAACGGGGGTCCTCCTACGAGCAGTACTTC | CASKRGSSYEQYF
TRBJ2-1 | TRBD2 | NA | TRBV9 | TGTGCCAGCAGTTACGGGACTAGCGTGGGGAATGAGCAGTTCTTC | CASSYGTSVGNEQFF
TRBJ2-5 | TRBD2 | NA | TRBV27 | TGTGCCAGCAGCGGACTAGCGGGAGGAACAGAGACCCAGTACTTC | CASSGLAGGTETQYF
TRBJ1-5 | TRBD1 | NA | TRBV19 | TGTGCCAGTAGTAGTAACAGGGGACCTTATAGCAATCAGCCCCAGCATTTT | CASSSNRGPYSNQPQHF